This section outlines one TCR beta chain sequence together with its context. Antigen unknown. The record originates from a study of T cell responses to AZD1222 COVID-19 vaccine. On the study more broadly: Pooling was applied to second doses at about 4 or about 12 weeks.

The CDR3 is 14 residues long. From germline, CDR1 is SGHVS and CDR2 FQNEAQ. Trimming pared 6 bases from V and 2 bases from J, leaving 12 bases between. Study results and caveats: Most donors were white British, females outnumbered males, and clonal diversity was possibly underestimated.

Clones were read by immunoSEQ multiplex PCR, and TCRdb kept only the in-frame ones, dropping some. The repertoire holds approximately 100,000 clones, with 85% to 90% as singletons. Sequenced here: peripheral blood, sampled on day 0 of AZD1222 vaccination. The V gene is TRBV7-8, the J gene TRBJ2-3; D might be TRBD2 (5 bases). The receptor comes from an adult in good health. DNA for the CDR3: TGTGCCAGCAGACGGGGTACCCCCACAGATACGCAGTATTTT. The encoded protein is CASRRGTPTDTQYF.